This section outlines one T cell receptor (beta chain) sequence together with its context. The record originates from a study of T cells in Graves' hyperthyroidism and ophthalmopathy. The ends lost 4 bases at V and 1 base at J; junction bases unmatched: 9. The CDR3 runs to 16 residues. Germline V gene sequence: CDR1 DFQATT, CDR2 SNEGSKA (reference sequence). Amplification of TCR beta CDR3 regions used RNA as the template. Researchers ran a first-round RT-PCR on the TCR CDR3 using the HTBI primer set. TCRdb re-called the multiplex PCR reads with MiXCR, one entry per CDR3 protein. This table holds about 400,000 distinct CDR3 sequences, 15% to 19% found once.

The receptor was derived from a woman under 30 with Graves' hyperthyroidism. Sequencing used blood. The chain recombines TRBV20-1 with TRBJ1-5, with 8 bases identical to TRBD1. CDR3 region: CSAINPGGRSNQPQHF. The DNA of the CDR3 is TGCAGTGCTATTAACCCAGGGGGCCGGAGCAATCAGCCCCAGCATTTT.